The present T cell receptor (gamma chain) was sequenced within a study of intestinal T cells in coeliac disease (dated by TCRdb to 2020 to 2021). Concerning the study at large: In the TRG cohort, coeliac patients were much younger than controls, with a mean age of around 15 years compared with about 56 years. A second, larger TCR-gamma (TRG) cohort comprised duodenal biopsies from more than 30 coeliac disease patients and some 20 non-coeliac controls. Duodenal biopsies from about ten coeliac disease patients and about ten non-coeliac controls were included in the TCR-delta (TRD) cohort.

Comment on this clone: Its antigen remains undetermined. Base qualities are not recorded, but no much larger clone differs from it by a single base.

The library was produced with multiplex PCR. The reads were generated on an Ion Torrent PGM. TRG repertoires were amplified from around 0.2 ug of biopsy DNA with the LymphoTrack kit, in which Illumina adapters are carried by the primers. TRG amplicons were purified using AMPure XP beads, were quantified on a 2100 Bioanalyzer, and were pooled equimolarly. Sequencing of TRG libraries was performed on an Ion PGM instrument. Under the source paper's analysis protocol: Using FastX, any read was removed if more than 10% of its nucleotides had quality scores below the third quartile calculated per patient. IMGT/HighV-QUEST was used to align reads in order to assign V, D and J genes, locate CDR3 regions and judge functionality. After the sequences were translated into amino acids, every sequence predicted to be non-functional was thrown out. CDR3s were split into kmers with and without positional annotation, PCA was performed on kmer frequencies, and samples were clustered using all 1023 combinations of PCs 1-10. Classification was validated by leave-one-out cross-validation, re-optimising parameters on the remaining samples each time. Shannon diversity was calculated using the vegan R package from repeated random subsamples equal to the lowest read count. TCRdb reanalyzed the public reads with the CATT caller, and identical DNA sequences were merged afterwards. These V and J calls rely on TCRdb rather than the paper's analysis. The sample contains about 750 gamma-chain clones, roughly 50% of them found a single time. Of the sample, approximately 15% falls within the top ten clones.

The cysteine opens and the phenylalanine closes a CDR3 of 13 amino acids. Only the CDR3 DNA is retained, 39 bases long and in frame from the first base. The V end gives up 2 bases and the J end 12 bases, leaving 13 bases in the junction not matched to a gene. The germline V gene (reference sequence) sets CDR1 to GITISATS and CDR2 to ISYDGTV. What the authors observed across the whole study: FFPE-derived DNA was found to be relatively degraded, and loss of a proportion of TCR sequences in each sample was likely caused by this degradation. TRG clustering correctly classified most of the 54 biopsies (roughly 94%), with a reported leave-one-out accuracy of about 90%. A significant age difference was observed between coeliac and control groups, although significant classification was not yielded by an age-split analysis. There was no way to tell repeated CDR3 amino acid sequences apart from PCR duplicates. TRD kmer-based clustering correctly classified all 22 biopsies in training, with a reported leave-one-out accuracy of around 93%.

For each case, genomic DNA was isolated from ten 5-um FFPE scrolls with the QIAamp DNA FFPE tissue kit. Fully anonymised formalin-fixed paraffin-embedded duodenal biopsies surplus to diagnostic needs were used to test TCR repertoire-based classification of coeliac disease. Recombination linked TRGV9 to TRGJ1 or TRGJ2. The specimen sequenced was a duodenal biopsy. This TCR derives from a human donor with celiac disease. The CDR3 reads CALWEGPWVGKLF. The nucleotides are TGTGCCTTGTGGGAGGGACCTTGGGTAGGGAAACTCTTT.